The 32 T cell receptor beta chains in this list originate from one sample, sequenced in a study of blood T cell repertoires in COVID-19. Generated by immunoSEQ multiplex PCR, the TCRdb table keeps only in-frame clones and is missing some. The sample carries 300,000 or so clones, more than 80% recorded once. Sequencing was done on a sample of peripheral blood. The receptors were gathered from a middle-aged woman with acute or convalescent COVID-19.

The chain combines TRBV5-1 with TRBJ1-4; D may be TRBD1 (6 bases). This CDR3 contains 14 residues. The germline V and J ends were trimmed by 5 bases and 12 bases, with 20 bases remaining between them. Per the germline V gene, CDR1 is SGHRS and CDR2 is YFSETQ. The CDR3 DNA sequence: TGCGCCAGCAGTATGCCGACACCCTCAGGGGAACTGTTTTTT. It specifies CASSMPTPSGELFF. The variable domain in full, completed from reference TRBV5-1 and TRBJ1-4, reads KAGVTQTPRYLIKTRGQQVTLSCSPISGHRSVSWYQQTPGQGLQFLFEYFSETQRNKGNFPGRFSGRQFSNSRSEMNVSTLELGDSALYLCASSMPTPSGELFFGSGTQLSVL.

This chain uses TRBV2 with TRBJ2-7, with a tentative D call TRBD1 (5 bases). The length of the CDR3 is 14 residues. Trimming stripped 4 bases from V and 0 bases from J, with 10 bases between. Germline CDR1 reads SNHLY; CDR2 reads FYNNEI. CDR3 DNA: TGTGCCAGCAGTGCAGGGATTATCTCCTACGAGCAGTACGTC. Encoded protein: CASSAGIISYEQYV.

The genes are TRBV30 and TRBJ1-5; D is possibly TRBD1 (6 bases). The CDR3 has 15 residues. Germline CDR1 is GTSNPN and CDR2 is SVGIG (reference sequence). V shed 0 bases and J shed 4 bases, with 13 bases lying between them. The CDR3 here is CAWSVPDSRNQPQHF. CDR3 in DNA: TGTGCCTGGAGTGTACCGGACAGCCGGAATCAGCCCCAGCATTTT.

The gene calls are TRBV6-6 and TRBJ2-3; TRBD1 matches 12 bases. The germline CDR1 and CDR2 sequences are MNHNY and SVGAGI (reference sequence). V lost 5 bases to trimming and J lost 2 bases; unmatched junction nucleotides: 2. The CDR3 spans 15 residues. The CDR3 here is CASSPGQGATDTQYF. The DNA of the CDR3 is TGTGCCAGCAGTCCGGGACAGGGGGCCACAGATACGCAGTATTTT.

The chain joins TRBV6-1 to TRBJ2-1; D possibly corresponds to TRBD2 (7 bases). V was pared by 2 bases and J by 2 bases, with 13 bases between. CDR3 length equals 16 residues. Germline loops: CDR1 MNHNS, CDR2 SASEGT. The chain's CDR3 is CASSETPGGPYNEQFF. The CDR3 nucleotides read TGTGCCAGCAGTGAAACCCCCGGGGGGCCCTACAATGAGCAGTTCTTC.

This clone has just a few counts. V usage is TRBV7-9 and J usage is TRBJ1-2; TRBD1 matches 8 bases. V lost 5 bases, J lost 4 bases, and 6 bases stayed unmatched. The CDR3 has 14 residues. The germline gives CDR1 SEHNR, CDR2 FQNEAQ (reference sequence). The CDR3 nucleotides are TGTGCCAGCAGCGTCGGACAGGGTATCTATGGCTACACCTTC. Protein product: CASSVGQGIYGYTF.

The chain carries TRBV2 and TRBJ2-3; D perhaps matches TRBD2 (6 bases). The CDR3 spans 13 residues. CDR1 and CDR2 from the germline V gene are SNHLY and FYNNEI. V gave up 7 bases and J gave up 6 bases, with 14 bases separating them. For the CDR3, the DNA is TGTGCCAGCAAGGCCCAGGGAGGCGATACGCAGTATTTT. This encodes CASKAQGGDTQYF.

V gene TRBV6-1 combines with J gene TRBJ1-5; weak D call: TRBD1 (5 bases). V was trimmed by 2 bases and J by 9 bases, leaving 14 bases between them. The CDR3 totals 14 residues. Per germline, CDR1 MNHNS and CDR2 SASEGT. The CDR3 region has the DNA TGTGCCAGCAGTGAACGGAGGGACGCAGGGCCCCAGCATTTT. It is translated as CASSERRDAGPQHF.

The chain has TRBV4-1 and TRBJ2-5; possibly TRBD2 for D (5 bases). The CDR3 consists of 13 residues. V was pared by 4 bases and J by 4 bases, with 10 bases between. Germline CDR1 is MGHRA and CDR2 is YSYEKL. In DNA, the CDR3 is TGCGCCAGCAGCCGGACTGTACCAGAGACCCAGTACTTC. Encoded protein: CASSRTVPETQYF.

The table lists this clone with a few counts. The rearrangement links TRBV7-8 to TRBJ1-2, with 9 positions matching TRBD1. The V gene's germline CDR1 is SGHVS and CDR2 FQNEAQ. This CDR3 has 15 amino acids. J was trimmed by 5 bases and V by 4 bases; bases with no gene match: 8. The DNA of the CDR3 is TGTGCCAGCAGCTCGGGACAGGGTGGGGGGTATGGCTACACCTTC. It encodes CASSSGQGGGYGYTF.

CDR3: CASSPARGRFTEAFF. Written as DNA, the CDR3 is TGTGCCAGCTCCCCCGCGCGGGGGCGGTTCACTGAAGCTTTCTTT. The chain uses TRBV18 and TRBJ1-1; perhaps TRBD1 as D (6 bases). This CDR3 region has 15 residues. Per the germline V gene, CDR1 is KGHSH and CDR2 is LQKENI. The V end lost 6 bases, the J end lost 4 bases, and 18 bases lay between the germline ends. The variable domain in full, with the rest retrieved from reference TRBV18 and TRBJ1-1, is NAGVMQNPRHLVRRRGQEARLRCSPMKGHSHVYWYRQLPEEGLKFMVYLQKENIIDESGMPKERFSAEFPKEGPSILRIQQVVRGDSAAYFCASSPARGRFTEAFFGQGTRLTVV.

The rearrangement links TRBV7-2 to TRBJ2-7; weak D call: TRBD1 (5 bases). Germline CDR1 and CDR2: SGHTA and FQGNSA. This CDR3 has 14 residues. V lost 1 base and J 6 bases, leaving 13 bases between the germline ends. The CDR3 reads CASSLGTQGSEQYV. Written as DNA, the CDR3 is TGTGCCAGCAGCTTAGGCACGCAGGGAAGCGAGCAGTACGTC.

This chain joins TRBV11-2 and TRBJ1-4; possible D gene TRBD1, 6 bases. CDR1 and CDR2 (germline): SGHAT, FQNNGV. With 4 bases removed from V and 7 bases from J, the gap between germline ends came to 16 bases. The CDR3 covers 15 residues. CDR3 residues: CASSSHRVLSEKLFF. The CDR3 region has the DNA TGTGCCAGCAGCTCCCACAGGGTCTTGTCTGAAAAACTGTTTTTT.

This clone showed up many times. J is TRBJ2-3 and V is TRBV7-3, with TRBD2 matching over 8 bases. The CDR3 consists of 15 residues. Trimming at V came to 5 bases and at J to 4 bases, leaving 8 bases not matched to a gene. CDR1 is SGHTA and CDR2 is FQGTGA in the germline V gene. The CDR3 loop is CASSPNGGAPDTQYF. The CDR3 bases are TGTGCCAGCAGCCCCAACGGGGGGGCCCCAGATACGCAGTATTTT.

This clone has more than one count but fewer than ten. V usage is TRBV5-6 and J usage is TRBJ1-5; D perhaps matches TRBD1 (5 bases). Trimming pared 0 bases from V and 2 bases from J, leaving 21 bases between. CDR3 length: 19 residues. The germline V gene has CDR1 SGHDT and CDR2 YYEEEE. CDR3 in DNA: TGTGCCAGCAGCTTGGGTTCTTGGGGAGGGGAATATGGCAATCAGCCCCAGCATTTT. Translated, it gives CASSLGSWGGEYGNQPQHF.

This chain links TRBV7-9 with TRBJ1-1; 10 bases align to TRBD1. Looked up from germline, CDR1 is SEHNR and CDR2 is FQNEAQ (reference sequence). The CDR3 loop spans 16 amino acids. With 4 bases clipped from V and 5 bases from J, the junction kept 10 bases outside the gene matches. CDR3 nucleotides: TGTGCCAGCAGCTCGGTTCCCGGGACAGGGGTGACTGAAGCTTTCTTT. Its protein is CASSSVPGTGVTEAFF.

The chain combines TRBV3-1 (or the pseudogene TRBV3-2) with TRBJ2-3, with unresolved D. V was pared by 0 bases and J by 5 bases, with 9 bases between. The CDR3 is 14 residues long. Germline assignment: CDR1 LGHDT and CDR2 YNNKEL (reference sequence). The CDR3 here is CASSQDLYRDTQYF. In nucleotides, the CDR3 is TGTGCCAGCAGCCAAGATCTATATCGAGATACGCAGTATTTT.

V gene TRBV27 combines with J gene TRBJ2-7; no firm D call. CDR3 length: 16 amino acids. Between the trimmed V and J ends, which lost 2 bases and 3 bases, there was a span of 17 bases. Germline V gives CDR1 MNHEY, CDR2 SMNVEV (reference sequence). CDR3 coding DNA: TGTGCCAGCAGTTTAGAAGCGCGGTGGGTCCGCTACGAGCAGTACGTC. Amino acid sequence: CASSLEARWVRYEQYV.

This clone was seen just once. V gene TRBV18 combines with J gene TRBJ2-1, with 9 bases aligning to TRBD2. The CDR3 extends over 16 amino acids. CDR1 and CDR2 from the germline V gene are KGHSH and LQKENI. The ends lost 5 bases at V and 5 bases at J; junction bases unmatched: 10. The CDR3 loop reads CASSIRAGGQNNEQFF. For the CDR3, the DNA is TGTGCCAGCTCAATTAGAGCGGGGGGCCAAAACAATGAGCAGTTCTTC.

The sample holds one count of this clone. Here the CDR3 reads CASSSGQNNEAFF. CDR3 coding DNA: TGCGCCAGCAGCTCAGGACAGAATAATGAAGCTTTCTTT. The gene calls are TRBV5-1 and TRBJ1-1, with D possibly TRBD1 on 6 matching bases. V lost 3 bases and J lost 7, with 13 bases in between. Germline loops: CDR1 SGHRS, CDR2 YFSETQ. There are 13 residues in the CDR3.

The V call is TRBV9, the J call TRBJ1-1, with a weak D call TRBD1 (5 bases). V was shortened by 4 bases and J by 3 bases, with 13 bases between the two germline ends. CDR3 length: 14 amino acids. Per germline, CDR1 SGDLS and CDR2 YYNGEE. The CDR3 here is CASSTITGYTEAFF. The CDR3 bases are TGTGCCAGCAGCACGATAACAGGCTACACTGAAGCTTTCTTT.

This chain links TRBV6-5 with TRBJ1-4; perhaps TRBD1 as D (6 bases). This CDR3 has 15 amino acids. The V end lost 10 bases, the J end lost 3 bases, and 18 bases lay between the germline ends. Germline V gene sequence: CDR1 MNHEY, CDR2 SVGAGI. The CDR3 loop reads CATFTGGSSNEKLFF. In DNA, the CDR3 is TGTGCCACCTTTACGGGGGGCAGTTCTAATGAAAAACTGTTTTTT.

J is TRBJ1-4 and V is TRBV6-5; D not resolved. The germline V gene encodes CDR1 MNHEY and CDR2 SVGAGI. Trimming took off 2 bases at V and 7 bases at J, with 14 bases between the two ends. The CDR3 consists of 15 residues. Here the CDR3 DNA reads TGTGCCAGCAGTTACACGCGGGTCCCGGGTGAAAAACTGTTTTTT. Protein sequence: CASSYTRVPGEKLFF.

This rearrangement joins TRBV18 to TRBJ1-4; D remains unclear. CDR3 length equals 15 residues. Germline V CDR1 and CDR2: KGHSH, LQKENI. The ends were cut back, 8 bases at V and 8 bases at J, with 21 bases in the middle. CDR3 nucleotides: TGTGCCAGCACCTTTTCGACCGGAGAATACGAAAAACTGTTTTTT. Translation gives CASTFSTGEYEKLFF.

This chain uses TRBV6-4 with TRBJ2-5; TRBD2 matches 12 bases. The CDR3 spans 15 residues. Germline V gene sequence: CDR1 MRHNA, CDR2 SNTAGT. The V and J ends lost 4 bases and 1 base, in that order; junction bases with no gene match: 1. The CDR3: CASSASGGAQETQYF. The CDR3 DNA reads as TGTGCCAGCAGTGCTAGCGGGGGGGCCCAAGAGACCCAGTACTTC.

The genes are TRBV29-1 and TRBJ1-1; perhaps TRBD1 as D (6 bases). The CDR3 spans 14 residues. In germline, CDR1 is SQVTM, CDR2 ANQGSEA. The V and J ends lost 4 bases and 5 bases respectively, with 17 bases between them. The CDR3 nucleotides read TGCAGCGTTGCAGGACAGACGATTCCGACTGAAGCTTTCTTT. Its translation: CSVAGQTIPTEAFF.

The chain carries TRBV7-9 and TRBJ1-2; TRBD1 agrees at 7 bases. The germline CDR1 and CDR2 sequences are SEHNR and FQNEAQ (reference sequence). Losses at the gene ends were 5 bases for V and 7 bases for J; bases not matched to a gene: 19. There are 17 residues in the CDR3. The CDR3 bases are TGTGCCAGCAGCCCCGGAGGGGACAGAGGCTGGTCCGCTGGCTACACCTTC. Translated: CASSPGGDRGWSAGYTF.

The chain joins TRBV4-1 to TRBJ2-6, with TRBD1 matching 12 bases. In germline, CDR1 is MGHRA, CDR2 YSYEKL. The V segment lost 0 bases and the J segment 4 bases; nucleotides outside the gene matches: 10. This CDR3 has 20 amino acids. CDR3 nucleotides: TGCGCCAGCAGCCAAGAAATGGGGGGACAGGGGGCGCGAGGGGCCAACGTCCTGACTTTC. This encodes CASSQEMGGQGARGANVLTF.

J is TRBJ1-1 and V is TRBV19, with 8 bases matching TRBD1. Germline V gene data show CDR1 as LNHDA and CDR2 as SQIVND (reference sequence). The V gene end was trimmed by 3 bases and the J gene end by 5 bases; junction bases not matched to a gene: 2. The CDR3 is 13 residues long. CDR3: CASSMTGATEAFF. The CDR3 DNA reads as TGTGCCAGTAGTATGACAGGGGCTACTGAAGCTTTCTTT.

This clone has more than one count but fewer than ten. J is TRBJ1-1 and V is TRBV27, with D tentatively TRBD1 (6 bases). Germline values: CDR1 MNHEY, CDR2 SMNVEV (reference sequence). V was cut by 6 bases and J by 5 bases, with 19 bases left in between. This CDR3 spans 15 amino acids. CDR3 amino acids: CASRFGGRRLTEAFF. The CDR3 DNA reads as TGTGCCAGCAGATTCGGGGGGCGGAGGTTGACTGAAGCTTTCTTT.

The chain has TRBV27 and TRBJ2-7; 7 bases line up with TRBD2. The CDR3 runs 12 residues. With 6 bases clipped from V and 12 bases from J, the junction kept 11 bases outside the gene matches. Germline values: CDR1 MNHEY, CDR2 SMNVEV (reference sequence). CDR3 in DNA: TGTGCCAGCAGCCCCGTAGCGGGCATCTGGTACGTC. As protein: CASSPVAGIWYV.

The chain links TRBV24-1 to TRBJ2-2; 12 nucleotides agree with TRBD1. The CDR3 spans 21 residues. V lost 4 bases and J lost 4; bases outside the gene matches: 18. Germline V gene lookup returns CDR1 KGHDR and CDR2 SFDVKD. The CDR3 DNA is TGTGCCACCAGTGACCCGAGGGTCGGGACAGGGGGCCAGCAGACCACCGGGGAGCTGTTTTTT. Translated, it gives CATSDPRVGTGGQQTTGELFF.